Included here is one TCR beta chain sequence, with context. The sample is drawn from a study of blood T cell repertoires in COVID-19. Study-wide context: Researchers got acute and convalescent COVID-19 samples from the United States, Italy and Spain. T cells, B-cell-depleted T cells, or PBMCs provided the cDNA or gDNA that served as material.

The method was immunoSEQ multiplex PCR; TCRdb's version includes in-frame clones alone and lacks a portion of them. The sample records around 210,000 clones, 86% being singletons. J gave up 8 bases and V 5 bases, and 6 bases lay outside the gene matches. Per the germline V gene, CDR1 is ENHRY and CDR2 is SYGVKD. This CDR3 region has 14 residues. The rearrangement links TRBV10-3 to TRBJ1-4, with 9 bases identical to TRBD1. Sequenced sample: peripheral blood. This clonotype was sampled from a woman in her seventies with acute or convalescent COVID-19. The CDR3 reads CAISKDRGGEKLFF. Here the CDR3 DNA reads TGTGCCATCAGTAAGGACAGGGGTGGGGAAAAACTGTTTTTT.